These T cell receptor beta chains were read from a single sample in a study of T cell responses to AZD1222 COVID-19 vaccine. The repertoire was sequenced with immunoSEQ multiplex PCR; TCRdb's copy has only in-frame clones and lacks some. Among 95,000 to 150,000 clones, about 79% were seen once, and the ten largest hold about 25%. Material: peripheral blood, obtained 28 days after the second AZD1222 dose. All receptors come from an adult who received the AZD1222 COVID-19 vaccine. CDR3s include the opening cysteine and the closing phenylalanine or tryptophan. Fields, in order: D gene, V gene, J gene, clone size, CDR3 DNA, CDR3 protein. A D gene is named only where the DNA matches it firmly. Not every row has a clone size; where given, it reads once, few, many or a size class.

TRBD1	TRBV27	TRBJ1-3	NA	TGTGCCAGCAGAGCAGGGACAGCCTTCTCTGGAAACACCATATATTTT	CASRAGTAFSGNTIYF
TRBD1	TRBV11-3	TRBJ2-2	once	TGTGCCAGCAGCCCGAGGCAGGGGGCGACCGGGGAGCTGTTTTTT	CASSPRQGATGELFF
NA	TRBV18	TRBJ2-1	NA	TGTGCCAGCTCACCTTACAGGGACCTTAATGAGCAGTTCTTC	CASSPYRDLNEQFF
NA	TRBV5-1	TRBJ2-5	NA	TGCGCCAGCAGCTTGGGCGGGTCCGCAGGGAAGACCCAGTACTTC	CASSLGGSAGKTQYF
TRBD2	TRBV3-1/TRBV3-2	TRBJ2-3	NA	TGTGCCAGCAGCCAAGATCCCCGGGGGGGCACAGATACGCAGTATTTT	CASSQDPRGGTDTQYF
TRBD1	TRBV3-1/TRBV3-2	TRBJ1-5	once	TGTGCCAGCAGCCAAGGGACAGGGGGTCAGCCCCAGCATTTT	CASSQGTGGQPQHF
NA	TRBV2	TRBJ1-1	NA	TGTGCCAGCAGTGCACACAGGACTGAAGCTTTCTTT	CASSAHRTEAFF
NA	TRBV27	TRBJ2-2	NA	TGTGCCAGCAGTCCACCCATTGTGGGGGCGATCGGGGAGCTGTTTTTT	CASSPPIVGAIGELFF
NA	TRBV7-2	TRBJ1-2	NA	TGTGCCAGCAGCTTTAGGATGGGTGGGAGGGACCGGTCTGGCTACACCTTC	CASSFRMGGRDRSGYTF
NA	TRBV4-1	TRBJ2-1	NA	TGCGCCAGCAGCCAAATCCCGACTGAACCAAACAATGAGCAGTTCTTC	CASSQIPTEPNNEQFF
NA	TRBV2	TRBJ1-1	NA	TGTGCCAGCAGTGATCGAGATGGGAACACTGAAGCTTTCTTT	CASSDRDGNTEAFF
TRBD1	TRBV18	TRBJ1-6	once	TGTGCCAGCTCAACTTCGACAGGGGGCTTATCACCCCTCCACTTT	CASSTSTGGLSPLHF
TRBD2	TRBV9	TRBJ2-3	once	TGTGCCAGCAGCGTAGCGGGGCTAGCGGGGGGGCTAGGCACAGATACGCAGTATTTT	CASSVAGLAGGLGTDTQYF
NA	TRBV15	TRBJ1-3	NA	TGTGCCACCAGCAGAGTGGTTGGGCAGGACACCATATATTTT	CATSRVVGQDTIYF
NA	TRBV2	TRBJ2-3	NA	TGTGCCAGCAGTACTACCCGGGACCACCAGGCAGATACGCAGTATTTT	CASSTTRDHQADTQYF
NA	TRBV6-2/TRBV6-3	TRBJ2-7	NA	TGTGCCAGCAGCAACCTGGGACAAATTACCTACGAGCAGTACTTC	CASSNLGQITYEQYF
TRBD2	TRBV7-9	TRBJ2-1	once	TGTGCCAGCAGTCGACGGGCATTTATAGCGGGGGGGTACAATGAGCAGTTCTTC	CASSRRAFIAGGYNEQFF
NA	TRBV19	TRBJ1-1	NA	TGTGCCAGTAGTACCCAACCGGTTACGGAAGCTTTCTTT	CASSTQPVTEAFF
NA	TRBV4-3	TRBJ2-3	NA	TGCGCCAGCAGCCAAGATCGTGAAAGAACAGATACGCAGTATTTT	CASSQDRERTDTQYF
TRBD2	TRBV6-2/TRBV6-3	TRBJ2-7	once	TGTGCCAGCAGCCACAGCGGGGGGTACGAGCAGTACTTC	CASSHSGGYEQYF
NA	TRBV9	TRBJ1-6	NA	TGTGCCAGCAGCGCCCGGACGGGCAGCTCCTATAATTCACCCCTCCACTTT	CASSARTGSSYNSPLHF
NA	TRBV6-5	TRBJ2-3	once	TGTGCCAGCAGTTACAGCTCGGTCCCAGATACGCAGTATTTT	CASSYSSVPDTQYF
NA	TRBV12-3/TRBV12-4	TRBJ1-5	NA	TGTGCCAGCAGTTTTAACCAGGACCAGCCCCAGCATTTT	CASSFNQDQPQHF
TRBD1	TRBV7-2	TRBJ1-2	few	TGTGCCAGCAGCTTAGCCTGGGACAGACCATGGACCTTC	CASSLAWDRPWTF
NA	TRBV21-1	TRBJ1-3	NA	TGTGCCAGCTTACCTTCGGGGGTTTGGGCCCTTCGGGGCAGTAGGTGGTATGGAAACACCATATATTTT	CASLPSGVWALRGSRWYGNTIYF
TRBD1	TRBV7-9	TRBJ1-3	NA	TGTGCCAGCAGCTCATCCGGGACAGGGGACGGAAACACCATATATTTT	CASSSSGTGDGNTIYF
NA	TRBV5-1	TRBJ2-7	NA	TGCGCCAGCAGCCCGCAGGGGTACTACGAGCAGTACTTC	CASSPQGYYEQYF
TRBD1	TRBV6-5	TRBJ1-1	many	TGTGCCAGCAGGGACAGACAGGGGAGGAACACTGAAGCTTTCTTT	CASRDRQGRNTEAFF
TRBD1	TRBV19	TRBJ1-2	NA	TGTGCCAGTAGGGCCCAGACAGGGGAATGGGACGGCTACACCTTC	CASRAQTGEWDGYTF
TRBD1	TRBV7-9	TRBJ1-1	once	TGTGCCAGCAGCCCCAGGGACAGGGGGTCTACTGAAGCTTTCTTT	CASSPRDRGSTEAFF